These T cell receptor beta chains were read from a single sample in a study of T cell responses to AZD1222 COVID-19 vaccine. Data came from immunoSEQ multiplex PCR; TCRdb stores just in-frame clones and leaves some out. The data contain some 120,000 clones, around 84% of them singletons. The specimen comprised peripheral blood, sampled 28 days after the second AZD1222 dose. The receptors were gathered from an adult who received the AZD1222 COVID-19 vaccine. CDR3s include the opening cysteine and the closing phenylalanine or tryptophan. D genes are given only for firm matches. Some rows have no size entry. The others give once, few or many, or a class for an expanded clone.

CDR3aa: CASSLTSGGGEQYF
CDR3nt: TGTGCCAGCAGCCTGACTAGCGGGGGCGGCGAGCAGTACTTC
v_gene: TRBV3-1/TRBV3-2
d_gene: TRBD2
abundance: few
j_gene: TRBJ2-7

CDR3aa: CASSGTGPPYGYTF
CDR3nt: TGTGCCAGCAGTGGAACAGGGCCGCCCTATGGCTACACCTTC
v_gene: TRBV25-1
d_gene: NA
abundance: NA
j_gene: TRBJ1-2

CDR3aa: CASSYREPLHF
CDR3nt: TGTGCCAGCAGTTATAGGGAGCCCCTCCACTTT
v_gene: TRBV12-3/TRBV12-4
d_gene: NA
abundance: NA
j_gene: TRBJ1-6

CDR3aa: CASSVGLGTGQNGYTF
CDR3nt: TGTGCCAGCAGCGTAGGTTTGGGGACAGGGCAAAATGGCTACACCTTC
v_gene: TRBV9
d_gene: TRBD1
abundance: NA
j_gene: TRBJ1-2

CDR3aa: CASSEGGPTRNPGQTNYGYTF
CDR3nt: TGTGCCAGCAGTGAAGGTGGGCCCACCCGGAACCCGGGACAGACTAACTATGGCTACACCTTC
v_gene: TRBV2
d_gene: TRBD1
abundance: NA
j_gene: TRBJ1-2

CDR3aa: CASSDGGGAFEQYF
CDR3nt: TGTGCCAGCAGTGACGGCGGGGGGGCGTTTGAGCAGTACTTC
v_gene: TRBV2
d_gene: TRBD2
abundance: NA
j_gene: TRBJ2-7

CDR3aa: CASSSLLAGGNNEQFF
CDR3nt: TGTGCCAGCAGTTCGCTACTAGCGGGGGGGAACAATGAGCAGTTCTTC
v_gene: TRBV6-2/TRBV6-3
d_gene: TRBD2
abundance: NA
j_gene: TRBJ2-1

CDR3aa: CASSLAGGTFPYGYTF
CDR3nt: TGTGCCAGCTCTCTGGCCGGGGGCACCTTTCCCTATGGCTACACCTTC
v_gene: TRBV18
d_gene: NA
abundance: few
j_gene: TRBJ1-2

CDR3aa: CASIPGWDDSGYTF
CDR3nt: TGTGCCAGTATTCCCGGCTGGGATGATAGTGGCTACACCTTC
v_gene: TRBV19
d_gene: NA
abundance: NA
j_gene: TRBJ1-2

CDR3aa: CASSIGALEQFF
CDR3nt: TGTGCCAGTAGTATAGGGGCTCTTGAGCAGTTCTTC
v_gene: TRBV19
d_gene: NA
abundance: few
j_gene: TRBJ2-1